Following are 25 T cell receptor beta chains from one sample sequenced in a study of shared clonotypes between healthy human individuals. Some clones are missing from TCRdb's copy, which holds only in-frame ones; the method was immunoSEQ multiplex PCR. Of about 1.5 million clones listed, roughly 98% are singletons. Sequenced material: naive CD4+ T cells sorted from blood. Subset denoted: CD45RA+ positively selected. The receptors were sampled from a man younger than 45 in good health.

V gene TRBV6-6 combines with J gene TRBJ1-3; D gene ambiguous. V lost 6 bases and J lost 7, with 19 bases in between. This CDR3 is built from 15 residues. Germline loops: CDR1 MNHNY, CDR2 SVGAGI (reference sequence). The CDR3 nucleotides read TGTGCCAGCAGCCTCGGTCCCCGTGGCTGGAACACCATATATTTT. Translated: CASSLGPRGWNTIYF.

The CDR3 DNA is TGCGCCAGCAGACTAGGACTGGATCCCAGCTCCTACAATGAGCAGTTCTTC. This sequence encodes CASRLGLDPSSYNEQFF. This sequence joins TRBV10-1 and TRBJ2-1, with a tentative D call TRBD2 (5 bases). Germline lookup yields CDR1 WNHNN and CDR2 SYGVQD (reference sequence). CDR3 length: 17 amino acids. Trimming removed 6 bases from V and 0 bases from J, with 18 bases in between.

V usage is TRBV2 and J usage is TRBJ2-1; 8 positions agree with TRBD1. The CDR3 runs 19 residues. Germline V lookup: CDR1 SNHLY, CDR2 FYNNEI. Trimming cost V 4 bases and J 1 base; bases outside gene matches: 15. The CDR3 DNA sequence: TGTGCCAGCAGTGCAAGGAGACAGGGGCGTTTGGTGTCCTACAATGAGCAGTTCTTC. This gives the protein CASSARRQGRLVSYNEQFF. The full variable domain, with the rest looked up from reference TRBV2 and TRBJ2-1, is EPEVTQTPSHQVTQMGQEVILRCVPISNHLYFYWYRQILGQKVEFLVSFYNNEISEKSEIFDDQFSVERPDGSNFTLKIRSTKLEDSAMYFCASSARRQGRLVSYNEQFFGPGTRLTVL.

V and J are TRBV5-1 and TRBJ1-2; TRBD1 aligns across 7 bases. This CDR3 contains 14 residues. J gave up 2 bases and V 2 bases, and 3 bases lay outside the gene matches. Germline V lookup: CDR1 SGHRS, CDR2 YFSETQ. The DNA for the CDR3 is TGCGCCAGCAGCTTACAGGGGATGAACTATGGCTACACCTTC. This codes for CASSLQGMNYGYTF.

The CDR3 sequence is CSVDDSTHEQFF. The CDR3, as DNA: TGCAGCGTTGATGACTCAACTCATGAGCAGTTCTTC. The chain recombines TRBV29-1 with TRBJ2-1; D unclear. CDR3 size: 12 residues. Per the germline V gene, CDR1 is SQVTM and CDR2 is ANQGSEA. V lost 3 bases to trimming and J lost 8 bases, with 11 bases between them.

About this clone itself: The same CDR3 can be traced to other DNA sequences in this sample. The chain employs TRBV9 and TRBJ2-2, with D perhaps assigned TRBD1 or TRBD2 (5 bases each). Trimming removed 0 bases at V and 0 bases at J, with 9 bases between. The V gene's germline CDR1 is SGDLS and CDR2 YYNGEE. The CDR3 extends over 16 amino acids. The CDR3 sequence: CASSVGQGANTGELFF. The CDR3 bases are TGTGCCAGCAGCGTAGGGCAGGGAGCGAACACCGGGGAGCTGTTTTTT.

This clone was seen more than once but under ten times. The rearrangement links TRBV6-1 to TRBJ2-7, with TRBD2 identical over 15 bases. J gave up 5 bases and V 4 bases, and 9 bases lay outside the gene matches. Per germline, CDR1 MNHNS and CDR2 SASEGT. The CDR3 length is 17 residues. The CDR3 nucleotides are TGTGCCAGCAGTGTCCGGACTAGCGGGAGGGTAGCCCACGAGCAGTACTTC. Amino acids: CASSVRTSGRVAHEQYF.

The chain links TRBV27 to TRBJ2-5, with TRBD2 matching over 7 bases. The CDR3 loop spans 13 amino acids. Germline V gene lookup returns CDR1 MNHEY and CDR2 SMNVEV (reference sequence). V shed 3 bases and J 5 bases; nucleotides not matched to a gene: 3. The chain's CDR3 is CASSFGRGETQYF. CDR3 nucleotide sequence: TGTGCCAGCAGTTTTGGGCGGGGGGAGACCCAGTACTTC.

The chain is built from TRBV5-1 and TRBJ2-7; D may correspond to TRBD1 or TRBD2 (5 bases each). The V and J ends lost 4 bases and 5 bases respectively, with 19 bases between them. This CDR3 is 15 amino acids long. Germline lookup yields CDR1 SGHRS and CDR2 YFSETQ. The CDR3 here is CASSTGARIRDEQYF. In nucleotides, the CDR3 is TGCGCCAGCAGCACCGGGGCTCGTATAAGAGACGAGCAGTACTTC.

The rearrangement joins TRBV29-1 to TRBJ2-3; D is undetermined. CDR1 is SQVTM and CDR2 is ANQGSEA in the germline V gene. V was trimmed by 1 base and J by 0 bases, leaving 8 bases between them. The CDR3 spans 14 residues. CDR3 in amino acids: CSVEVAASTDTQYF. The DNA for the CDR3 is TGCAGCGTTGAAGTAGCCGCTAGCACAGATACGCAGTATTTT.

V is TRBV18 and J is TRBJ1-5; the match to TRBD1 covers 7 bases. Germline lookup yields CDR1 KGHSH and CDR2 LQKENI. The trim removed 6 bases at V and 4 bases at J, leaving 12 bases unmatched. CDR3 length: 16 amino acids. The chain's CDR3 is CASSPGTAQKNQPQHF. The CDR3 DNA reads TGTGCCAGCTCCCCTGGGACAGCGCAGAAAAATCAGCCCCAGCATTTT. Full variable domain (outside the CDR3, taken from reference TRBV18 and TRBJ1-5): NAGVMQNPRHLVRRRGQEARLRCSPMKGHSHVYWYRQLPEEGLKFMVYLQKENIIDESGMPKERFSAEFPKEGPSILRIQQVVRGDSAAYFCASSPGTAQKNQPQHFGDGTRLSIL.

Turning to this clone: Other DNA sequences in this sample translate to the same CDR3. The chain employs TRBV9 and TRBJ2-1; 9 bases map to TRBD2. This CDR3 has 15 amino acids. The germline V gene encodes CDR1 SGDLS and CDR2 YYNGEE. The junction had 3 bases not matched to a gene; V was cut back by 2 bases and J by 3 bases. The CDR3 region is CASSVSGRSYNEQFF. CDR3 in DNA: TGTGCCAGCAGCGTTAGCGGGAGAAGCTACAATGAGCAGTTCTTC. The variable domain in full, completed from reference TRBV9 and TRBJ2-1, reads DSGVTQTPKHLITATGQRVTLRCSPRSGDLSVYWYQQSLDQGLQFLIQYYNGEERAKGNILERFSAQQFPDLHSELNLSSLELGDSALYFCASSVSGRSYNEQFFGPGTRLTVL.

The chain joins TRBV9 to TRBJ1-5; D call uncertain. The germline V gene has CDR1 SGDLS and CDR2 YYNGEE. V was clipped by 3 bases and J by 7 bases, with 14 bases between them. The CDR3 has 14 amino acids. The CDR3 loop reads CASSGGGLQQPQHF. In DNA form, the CDR3 reads TGTGCCAGCAGCGGGGGTGGGCTCCAGCAGCCCCAGCATTTT.

This chain joins TRBV7-9 and TRBJ2-2; D remains unclear. The CDR3 runs 14 residues. The V gene lost 6 bases and the J gene lost 4 bases, with 12 bases spanning the gap. Germline CDR1 SEHNR, CDR2 FQNEAQ (reference sequence). CDR3 sequence (DNA): TGTGCCAGCAGTCAACTTATTGGCACCGGGGAGCTGTTTTTT. Translated: CASSQLIGTGELFF.

This chain connects TRBV6-5 to TRBJ1-3; no definite D call. Trimming left V 7 bases short and J 4 bases short, with 11 bases between. The CDR3 has 13 amino acids. The V gene's germline CDR1 is MNHEY and CDR2 SVGAGI. The CDR3 region has the DNA TGTGCCAGCACCACGGATGGAGGAAACACCATATATTTT. It codes for CASTTDGGNTIYF.

CDR3 sequence (DNA): TGTGCCAGCAGCCCTTACAGCATTACCGACAATGAGCAGTTCTTC. Translating gives CASSPYSITDNEQFF. The V gene is TRBV11-2, the J gene TRBJ2-1; D gene uncertain. This CDR3 is 15 amino acids long. Germline loops: CDR1 SGHAT, CDR2 FQNNGV. V was shortened by 5 bases and J by 5 bases, with 16 bases between the two germline ends.

This clone came up once. CDR3 in DNA: TGTGCCAGCAGCCCTGTAGCGGGCAAGGGGAATGAGCAGTTCTTC. Translation: CASSPVAGKGNEQFF. V and J are TRBV11-2 and TRBJ2-1, with TRBD2 matching 7 bases. Unmatched junction bases numbered 11, after V lost 5 bases and J lost 7 bases. Germline values: CDR1 SGHAT, CDR2 FQNNGV. This CDR3 contains 15 residues.

The rearrangement uses TRBV7-9 and TRBJ2-5; D remains unclear. This CDR3 has 16 residues. V dropped 2 bases and J dropped 2 bases, with 15 bases sitting between them. CDR1 and CDR2 (germline): SEHNR, FQNEAQ (reference sequence). The DNA of the CDR3 is TGTGCCAGCAGCTTAAGGCCCAGCCCCGAACAAGAGACCCAGTACTTC. Amino acids: CASSLRPSPEQETQYF.

The V call is TRBV10-1, the J call TRBJ2-7; TRBD2 might be the D (5 bases). There are 15 residues in the CDR3. V lost 3 bases and J lost 0, with 12 bases in between. The V gene's germline CDR1 is WNHNN and CDR2 SYGVQD (reference sequence). The DNA of the CDR3 is TGCGCCAGCAGTGAAGGGTTAGGGAGCTCCTACGAGCAGTACTTC. Residues: CASSEGLGSSYEQYF.

This rearrangement joins TRBV7-2 to TRBJ1-2; a weak D match, TRBD1 (5 bases). Germline V lookup: CDR1 SGHTA, CDR2 FQGNSA. This CDR3 is built from 14 residues. Trimming stripped 5 bases from V and 5 bases from J, with 15 bases between. The CDR3 reads CASSQPSGGYGYTF. As DNA, the CDR3 is TGTGCCAGCAGCCAGCCTTCGGGGGGGTATGGCTACACCTTC.

The V and J genes are TRBV7-9 and TRBJ2-2; possible D gene TRBD1, 6 bases. Per the germline V gene, CDR1 is SEHNR and CDR2 is FQNEAQ (reference sequence). V lost 1 base to trimming and J lost 6 bases, with 12 bases between them. The CDR3 consists of 15 residues. This CDR3 reads CASSLGTGRPGELFF. CDR3 nucleotide sequence: TGTGCCAGCAGCTTAGGTACAGGGCGACCCGGGGAGCTGTTTTTT. Full variable domain (missing parts from reference TRBV7-9 and TRBJ2-2): DTGVSQNPRHKITKRGQNVTFRCDPISEHNRLYWYRQTLGQGPEFLTYFQNEAQLEKSRLLSDRFSAERPKGSFSTLEIQRTEQGDSAMYLCASSLGTGRPGELFFGEGSRLTVL.

This clone appeared once. The DNA for the CDR3 is TGTGCCAGAAGCTTGGTTACAGGGCGCAGGACGGCTTTCTTT. It is translated as CARSLVTGRRTAFF. This chain uses TRBV5-3 with TRBJ1-1, with D perhaps matching TRBD1 (6 bases). TRBV5-3 is filed as an ORF, its function uncertain. The ends were cut back, 0 bases at V and 11 bases at J, with 17 bases in the middle. The CDR3 loop spans 14 amino acids.

The table lists this clone with a count of one. This chain joins TRBV30 and TRBJ1-5; tentatively, D is TRBD1 (5 bases). The V end was cut by 2 bases, the J end by 0 bases, with 23 bases between. Germline loops: CDR1 GTSNPN, CDR2 SVGIG (reference sequence). CDR3 length: 19 residues. CDR3 bases: TGTGCCTGGAGTAAAGGGACCGGGGTCACGAGGGGTAGCAATCAGCCCCAGCATTTT. Amino acid sequence: CAWSKGTGVTRGSNQPQHF.

This sequence joins TRBV15 and TRBJ2-5; 9 bases are a match to TRBD1. The CDR3 consists of 19 residues. V lost 5 bases and J lost 5; bases outside the gene matches: 21. The germline gives CDR1 LNHNV, CDR2 YYDKDF (reference sequence). The CDR3 reads CATSDFPGGGTGTRETQYF. The CDR3 nucleotides are TGTGCCACCAGCGACTTCCCTGGGGGAGGGACAGGGACCCGGGAGACCCAGTACTTC. The full variable domain, with the rest looked up from reference TRBV15 and TRBJ2-5, is DAMVIQNPRYQVTQFGKPVTLSCSQTLNHNVMYWYQQKSSQAPKLLFHYYDKDFNNEADTPDNFQSRRPNTSFCFLDIRSPGLGDTAMYLCATSDFPGGGTGTRETQYFGPGTRLLVL.

This rearrangement joins TRBV7-9 to TRBJ2-3; tentative D call: TRBD1 (5 bases). Trimming took 1 base from V and 2 from J, leaving 13 bases between them. The CDR3 has 16 amino acids. In germline, CDR1 is SEHNR, CDR2 FQNEAQ (reference sequence). CDR3 loop: CASSLGRRVATDTQYF. The CDR3 DNA reads as TGTGCCAGCAGCTTAGGGCGCAGGGTAGCCACAGATACGCAGTATTTT.